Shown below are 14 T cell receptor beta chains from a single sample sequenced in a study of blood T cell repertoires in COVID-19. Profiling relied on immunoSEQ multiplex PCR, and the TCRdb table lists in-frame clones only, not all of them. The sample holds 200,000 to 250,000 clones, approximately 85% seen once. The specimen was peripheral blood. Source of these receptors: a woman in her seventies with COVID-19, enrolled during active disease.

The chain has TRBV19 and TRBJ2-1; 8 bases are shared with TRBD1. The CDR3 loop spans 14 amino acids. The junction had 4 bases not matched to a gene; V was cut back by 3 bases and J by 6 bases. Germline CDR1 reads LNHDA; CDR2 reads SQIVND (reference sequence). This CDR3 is CASSIQGARNEQFF. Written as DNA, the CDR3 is TGTGCCAGTAGTATCCAGGGGGCGCGCAATGAGCAGTTCTTC.

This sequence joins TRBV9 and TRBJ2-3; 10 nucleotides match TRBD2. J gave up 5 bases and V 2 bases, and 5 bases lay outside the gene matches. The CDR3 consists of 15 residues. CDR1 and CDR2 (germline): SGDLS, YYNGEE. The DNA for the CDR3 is TGTGCCAGCAGCGTCCTAGCGGGGGAGCGAGATACGCAGTATTTT. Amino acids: CASSVLAGERDTQYF.

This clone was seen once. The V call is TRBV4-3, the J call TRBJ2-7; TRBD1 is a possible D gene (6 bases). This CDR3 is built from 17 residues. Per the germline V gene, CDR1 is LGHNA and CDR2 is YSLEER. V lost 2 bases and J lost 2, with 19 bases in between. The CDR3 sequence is CASSQSIPGHSAYEQYF. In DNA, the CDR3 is TGCGCCAGCAGCCAAAGCATTCCGGGACATTCAGCCTACGAGCAGTACTTC.

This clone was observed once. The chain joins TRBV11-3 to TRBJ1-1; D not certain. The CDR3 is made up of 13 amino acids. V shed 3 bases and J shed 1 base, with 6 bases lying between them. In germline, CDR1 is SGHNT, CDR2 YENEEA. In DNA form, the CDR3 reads TGTGCCAGCAGCTTTAGTCCGAACACTGAAGCTTTCTTT. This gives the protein CASSFSPNTEAFF.

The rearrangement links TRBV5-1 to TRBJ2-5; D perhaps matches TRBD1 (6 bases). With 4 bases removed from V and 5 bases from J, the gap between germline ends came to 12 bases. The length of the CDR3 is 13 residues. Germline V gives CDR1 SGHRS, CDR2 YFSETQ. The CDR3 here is CASSMGAVETQYF. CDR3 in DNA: TGCGCCAGCAGCATGGGGGCCGTGGAGACCCAGTACTTC.

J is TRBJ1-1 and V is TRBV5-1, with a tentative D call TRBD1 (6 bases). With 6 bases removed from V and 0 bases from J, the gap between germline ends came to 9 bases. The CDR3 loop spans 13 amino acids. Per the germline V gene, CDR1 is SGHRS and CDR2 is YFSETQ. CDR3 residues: CASNRDMNTEAFF. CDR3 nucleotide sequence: TGCGCCAGCAACAGGGACATGAACACTGAAGCTTTCTTT.

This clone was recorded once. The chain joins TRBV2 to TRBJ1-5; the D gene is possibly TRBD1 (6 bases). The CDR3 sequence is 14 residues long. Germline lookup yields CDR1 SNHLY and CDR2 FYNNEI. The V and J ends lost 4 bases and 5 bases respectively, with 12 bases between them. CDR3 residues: CASSGRGMYQPQHF. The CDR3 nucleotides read TGTGCCAGCAGTGGCAGGGGAATGTATCAGCCCCAGCATTTT.

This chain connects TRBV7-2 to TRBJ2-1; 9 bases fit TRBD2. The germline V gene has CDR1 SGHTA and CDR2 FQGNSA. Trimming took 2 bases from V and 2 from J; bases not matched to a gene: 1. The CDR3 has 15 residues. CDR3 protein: CASSLSSGAYNEQFF. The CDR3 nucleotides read TGTGCCAGCAGCTTATCTAGCGGGGCCTACAATGAGCAGTTCTTC. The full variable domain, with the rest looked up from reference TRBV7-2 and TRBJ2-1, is GAGVSQSPSNKVTEKGKDVELRCDPISGHTALYWYRQSLGQGLEFLIYFQGNSAPDKSGLPSDRFSAERTGGSVSTLTIQRTQQEDSAVYLCASSLSSGAYNEQFFGPGTRLTVL.

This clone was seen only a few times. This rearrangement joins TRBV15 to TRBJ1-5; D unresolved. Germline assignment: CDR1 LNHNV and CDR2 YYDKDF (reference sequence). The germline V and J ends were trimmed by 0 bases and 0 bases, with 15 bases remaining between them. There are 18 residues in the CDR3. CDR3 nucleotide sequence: TGTGCCACCAGCAGAGATCTAGGAGGAGCACATAGCAATCAGCCCCAGCATTTT. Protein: CATSRDLGGAHSNQPQHF. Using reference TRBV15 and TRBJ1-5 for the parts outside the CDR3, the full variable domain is DAMVIQNPRYQVTQFGKPVTLSCSQTLNHNVMYWYQQKSSQAPKLLFHYYDKDFNNEADTPDNFQSRRPNTSFCFLDIRSPGLGDTAMYLCATSRDLGGAHSNQPQHFGDGTRLSIL.

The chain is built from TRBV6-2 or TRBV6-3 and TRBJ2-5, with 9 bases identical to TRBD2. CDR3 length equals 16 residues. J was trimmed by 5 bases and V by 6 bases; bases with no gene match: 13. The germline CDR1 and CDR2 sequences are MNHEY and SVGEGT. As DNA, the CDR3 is TGTGCCAGCAGCGAAACGGCGGGGGGGCGAGCGGAGACCCAGTACTTC. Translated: CASSETAGGRAETQYF.

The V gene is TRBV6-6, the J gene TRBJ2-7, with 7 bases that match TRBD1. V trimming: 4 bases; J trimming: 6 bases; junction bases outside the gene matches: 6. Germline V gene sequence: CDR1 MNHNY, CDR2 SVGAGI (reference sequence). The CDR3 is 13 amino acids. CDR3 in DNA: TGTGCCAGCAGTTTAGACAGGGTGGGCGAGCAGTACTTC. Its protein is CASSLDRVGEQYF.

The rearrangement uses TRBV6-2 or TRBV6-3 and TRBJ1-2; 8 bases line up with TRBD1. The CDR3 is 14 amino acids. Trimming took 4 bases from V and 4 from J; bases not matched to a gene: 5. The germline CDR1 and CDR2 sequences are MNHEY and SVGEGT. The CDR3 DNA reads TGTGCCAGCAGTTCCGGACAGGGAGGCTATGGCTACACCTTC. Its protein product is CASSSGQGGYGYTF.

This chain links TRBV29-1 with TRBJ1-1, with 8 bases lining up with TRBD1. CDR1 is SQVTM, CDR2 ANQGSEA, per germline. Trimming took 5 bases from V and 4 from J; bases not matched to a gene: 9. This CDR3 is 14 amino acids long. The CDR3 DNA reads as TGCAGCGTTAGGACAGGGCTGGCTGGCACTGAAGCTTTCTTT. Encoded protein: CSVRTGLAGTEAFF.

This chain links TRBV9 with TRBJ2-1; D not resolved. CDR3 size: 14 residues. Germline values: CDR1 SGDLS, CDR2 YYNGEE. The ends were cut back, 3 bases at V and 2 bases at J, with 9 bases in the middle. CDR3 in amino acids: CASSGRVTYNEQFF. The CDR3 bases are TGTGCCAGCAGCGGGAGAGTGACCTACAATGAGCAGTTCTTC.